Following are 15 T cell receptor beta chains from one sample sequenced in a study of blood T cell repertoires in COVID-19. Generated by immunoSEQ multiplex PCR, the TCRdb table keeps only in-frame clones and is missing some. The sample contains fewer than 450,000 clones, around 88% of which appear only once. The sample taken for sequencing was peripheral blood. These receptors were collected from a woman aged 45-65 years with COVID-19, enrolled during active disease.

The rearrangement joins TRBV5-3 to TRBJ2-7; TRBD1 agrees at 7 bases. TRBV5-3 is classed as an ORF, of uncertain function. V shed 1 base, J shed 1 base, and the junction held 5 bases outside the gene matches. This CDR3 is 15 amino acids long. CDR3 protein: CARSLTGALSYEQYF. The DNA for the CDR3 is TGTGCCAGAAGCTTGACAGGGGCCCTATCCTACGAGCAGTACTTC.

This clone was detected a few times. The chain combines TRBV7-2 with TRBJ1-2; maybe TRBD1 (6 bases). The CDR3 consists of 14 residues. Germline CDR1 reads SGHTA; CDR2 reads FQGNSA. V lost 0 bases, J lost 4 bases, and 9 bases lay in between. CDR3 DNA sequence: TGTGCCAGCAGCTTAGCAGGACAGCTCTATGGCTACACCTTC. Translated, it gives CASSLAGQLYGYTF.

This clone came up a few times. The rearrangement links TRBV2 to TRBJ1-1; D not resolved. Trimming pared 3 bases from V and 7 bases from J, leaving 9 bases between. The CDR3 is made up of 12 amino acids. CDR1 is SNHLY, CDR2 FYNNEI, per germline. CDR3: CASSDTDSEAFF. The CDR3 DNA is TGTGCCAGCAGTGATACAGATAGTGAAGCTTTCTTT. Full variable domain (outside the CDR3, taken from reference TRBV2 and TRBJ1-1): EPEVTQTPSHQVTQMGQEVILRCVPISNHLYFYWYRQILGQKVEFLVSFYNNEISEKSEIFDDQFSVERPDGSNFTLKIRSTKLEDSAMYFCASSDTDSEAFFGQGTRLTVV.

The chain employs TRBV20-1 and TRBJ1-2, with D hard to call. CDR3 size: 9 residues. CDR1 is DFQATT, CDR2 SNEGSKA, per germline (reference sequence). The germline V and J ends were trimmed by 4 bases and 8 bases, with 5 bases remaining between them. CDR3 in amino acids: CSATQGYTF. The CDR3 DNA reads TGCAGTGCTACTCAGGGCTACACCTTC.

The chain recombines TRBV3-1 (or the pseudogene TRBV3-2) with TRBJ1-1, with TRBD1 matching over 9 bases. CDR1 and CDR2 from the germline V gene are LGHDT and YNNKEL (reference sequence). The CDR3 loop spans 14 amino acids. Trimming removed 3 bases from V and 8 bases from J; junction bases left unmatched: 7. This chain's CDR3 is CASSHGDRGEEAFF. CDR3 in DNA: TGTGCCAGCAGCCATGGCGACAGGGGGGAGGAAGCTTTCTTT.

The chain links TRBV19 to TRBJ1-1; 11 bases are shared with TRBD1. Germline CDR1 reads LNHDA; CDR2 reads SQIVND (reference sequence). V shed 5 bases, J shed 3 bases, and the junction held 2 bases outside the gene matches. CDR3 length: 14 amino acids. CDR3 DNA sequence: TGTGCCAGTAGTCTGGGACAGGGGGACACTGAAGCTTTCTTT. It yields the protein CASSLGQGDTEAFF.

The rearrangement links TRBV3-1 (or the pseudogene TRBV3-2) to TRBJ2-1; 9 positions match TRBD1. Germline V gene sequence: CDR1 LGHDT, CDR2 YNNKEL (reference sequence). This CDR3 region has 15 residues. V trimming: 6 bases; J trimming: 9 bases; junction bases outside the gene matches: 12. The CDR3 is CASRKGRTGVSEQFF. The CDR3 bases are TGTGCCAGCAGAAAGGGGAGGACAGGGGTAAGTGAGCAGTTCTTC.

The rearrangement joins TRBV27 to TRBJ1-1; TRBD1 is a possible D gene (5 bases). V gave up 2 bases and J gave up 5 bases, with 9 bases separating them. In germline, CDR1 is MNHEY, CDR2 SMNVEV (reference sequence). This CDR3 has 13 amino acids. The CDR3 protein is CASSLATDTEAFF. CDR3 nucleotide sequence: TGTGCCAGCAGTTTAGCGACAGATACTGAAGCTTTCTTT.

This clone was observed a few times. The CDR3 bases are TGTGCCAGCAGTCTCATGACAGGGGGAGGATACACCTTC. Translating gives CASSLMTGGGYTF. This chain uses TRBV27 with TRBJ1-2; TRBD1 aligns across 9 bases. The CDR3 is 13 residues long. The V gene end was trimmed by 5 bases and the J gene end by 11 bases; junction bases not matched to a gene: 9. In germline, CDR1 is MNHEY, CDR2 SMNVEV (reference sequence).

V and J are TRBV2 and TRBJ2-1, with D possibly TRBD1 on 6 matching bases. Per germline, CDR1 SNHLY and CDR2 FYNNEI. There are 17 residues in the CDR3. V was cut by 1 base and J by 5 bases, with 18 bases left in between. The CDR3 is CASSEDSGVLPDNEQFF. In nucleotides, the CDR3 is TGTGCCAGCAGTGAAGATTCAGGGGTTCTCCCGGACAATGAGCAGTTCTTC.

V is TRBV6-1 and J is TRBJ1-4, with a tentative D call TRBD1 (6 bases). Germline V gene data show CDR1 as MNHNS and CDR2 as SASEGT. V was trimmed by 2 bases and J by 4 bases, leaving 14 bases between them. The CDR3 length is 16 residues. CDR3 sequence reads: CASSEITRGNNEKLFF. The CDR3 bases are TGTGCCAGCAGTGAAATAACCAGGGGTAATAATGAAAAACTGTTTTTT.

This chain joins TRBV7-8 and TRBJ2-1; a weak D match, TRBD2 (6 bases). V lost 6 bases and J 0 bases, leaving 15 bases between the germline ends. Per germline, CDR1 SGHVS and CDR2 FQNEAQ. The CDR3 is 16 residues long. The CDR3 nucleotides are TGTGCCAGCAGTTCAGGAGGGAGGAGCTCCTACAATGAGCAGTTCTTC. It encodes CASSSGGRSSYNEQFF.

This sequence joins TRBV28 and TRBJ2-3, with a possible D match to TRBD2 (6 bases). Germline loops: CDR1 MDHEN, CDR2 SYDVKM. V was pared by 7 bases and J by 0 bases, with 23 bases between. This CDR3 spans 18 amino acids. This CDR3 is CASTSLSVWGVSTDTQYF. CDR3 nucleotides: TGTGCCAGCACCTCCTTATCAGTTTGGGGGGTGAGCACAGATACGCAGTATTTT. The full variable domain, completed using reference TRBV28 and TRBJ2-3, is DVKVTQSSRYLVKRTGEKVFLECVQDMDHENMFWYRQDPGLGLRLIYFSYDVKMKEKGDIPEGYSVSREKKERFSLILESASTNQTSMYLCASTSLSVWGVSTDTQYFGPGTRLTVL.

The chain employs TRBV5-1 and TRBJ2-5, with 12 nucleotides matching TRBD1. The CDR3 contains 15 residues. Per the germline V gene, CDR1 is SGHRS and CDR2 is YFSETQ. Germline trimming cut 4 bases from V and 5 bases from J; bases unmatched to any gene: 6. Here the CDR3 DNA reads TGCGCCAGCAGCGGGGGGACAGGGGGCTCGGAGACCCAGTACTTC. This translates into CASSGGTGGSETQYF.

The J gene is TRBJ1-2, the V gene TRBV25-1; 9 positions agree with TRBD1. Germline loops: CDR1 MGHDK, CDR2 SYGVNS. CDR3 length equals 12 residues. The trim removed 6 bases at V and 8 bases at J, leaving 4 bases unmatched. The CDR3 coding sequence is TGTGCCAGCAGCCCGGGACAGGGCGGCTACACCTTC. Protein product: CASSPGQGGYTF.